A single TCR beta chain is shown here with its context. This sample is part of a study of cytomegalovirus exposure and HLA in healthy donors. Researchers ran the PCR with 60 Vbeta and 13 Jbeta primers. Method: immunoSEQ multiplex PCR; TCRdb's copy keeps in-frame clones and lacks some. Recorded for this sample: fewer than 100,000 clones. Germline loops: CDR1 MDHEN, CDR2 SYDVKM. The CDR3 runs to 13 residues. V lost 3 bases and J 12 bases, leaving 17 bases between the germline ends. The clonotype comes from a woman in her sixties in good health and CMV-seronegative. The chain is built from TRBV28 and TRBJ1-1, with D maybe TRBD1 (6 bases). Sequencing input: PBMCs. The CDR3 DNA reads TGTGCCAGCAGTTTCGGGGGGCGAGTTGGATCTTTCTTT. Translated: CASSFGGRVGSFF.